This entry concerns a single T cell receptor (beta chain). Those who participated ranged in age from about 18 to 89 years and resided in about two dozen US areas. These data belong to a study of blood T cell repertoires in COVID-19. Overall study context: Whether acute or convalescent, the COVID-19 samples came from the United States, Italy and Spain. Sources were T cells, B-cell-depleted T cells, or PBMCs; the material itself was cDNA or gDNA.

Germline values: CDR1 SGHDN, CDR2 FVKESK. V was pared by 0 bases and J by 7 bases, with 7 bases of the junction left unmatched. The CDR3 has 16 residues. In the original processing: Reference gene primer amplification gave nucleated cell count estimates. Data came from immunoSEQ multiplex PCR; TCRdb stores just in-frame clones and leaves some out. That table gives V, J and clone size, and the DNA gave D and trimming. This table holds 95,000 to 150,000 clones, about 83% found once. The sequenced sample was PBMCs or T cells enriched from blood (not recorded which). The receptor comes from a woman between 25 and 40 years old who had recovered from COVID-19. This chain joins TRBV14 and TRBJ1-4; 8 bases match TRBD1. The CDR3 sequence: CASSQDLITGGEKLFF. The CDR3 DNA reads as TGTGCCAGCAGCCAAGATTTGATAACAGGGGGTGAAAAACTGTTTTTT.